A selection of T cell receptor beta chains follows, all from one sample in a study of esophageal squamous cell carcinoma under preoperative chemotherapy. TCRdb reanalysed the PCR reads using MiXCR and keeps one entry per CDR3 protein. This sample has about 7,000 distinct CDR3 sequences, with roughly 32% found just once. This specimen was acquired from a patient given preoperative chemotherapy. Receptor source: a human donor with esophageal squamous cell carcinoma. The donor label of this sample is uncertain. Both conserved end residues are part of each CDR3. A D gene is named only where the DNA matches it firmly. The size field is filled for only some rows; it gives once, few, many or a size class.

D	J	size	V	CDR3	DNA
NA	TRBJ2-1	many	TRBV7-9	CASSYGRSKDEQFF	TGTGCCAGCAGCTACGGACGTAGCAAGGACGAGCAGTTCTTC
TRBD1	TRBJ2-1	medium-sized	TRBV6-2/TRBV6-3	CASIIGGSSYNEQFF	TGTGCCAGCATTATAGGGGGCAGCTCCTACAATGAGCAGTTCTTC
TRBD1	TRBJ2-6	medium-sized	TRBV7-2	CASRTEQGASGANVLTF	TGTGCCAGCAGAACGGAACAGGGGGCGTCTGGGGCCAACGTCCTGACTTTC
NA	TRBJ2-1	medium-sized	TRBV11-2	CASSLRGDEQFF	TGTGCCAGCAGCTTAAGAGGCGATGAGCAGTTCTTC
NA	TRBJ1-1	NA	TRBV19	CASSNRLTEAFF	TGTGCCAGTAGTAACAGGCTCACTGAAGCTTTCTTT
TRBD2	TRBJ2-3	many	TRBV11-1	CASSFFGGRGISYNEQFF	TGTGCCAGCAGCTTTTTTGGCGGGAGGGGGATCTCCTACAATGAGCAGTTCTTT
NA	TRBJ2-4	NA	TRBV6-1	CASSESSQAKNIQYF	TGTGCCAGCAGTGAATCCAGTCAGGCCAAAAACATTCAGTACTTC
NA	TRBJ2-2	medium-sized	TRBV6-5	CASFGSGSGELFF	TGTGCCAGCTTTGGTTCGGGCAGCGGGGAGCTGTTTTTT
TRBD1	TRBJ2-5	medium-sized	TRBV7-8	CASSLGMGTTGWTQYF	TGTGCCAGCAGCTTAGGGATGGGGACGACAGGGTGGACCCAGTACTTC
NA	TRBJ2-7	NA	TRBV7-6	CASRRVGGYEQYF	TGTGCCAGCAGGCGCGTAGGGGGGTACGAGCAGTACTTC
TRBD2	TRBJ2-1	NA	TRBV12-3/TRBV12-4	CARTSSGLAGYNEQFF	TGTGCCAGGACCAGCTCGGGACTAGCTGGATACAATGAGCAGTTCTTC
TRBD1	TRBJ2-7	many	TRBV6-1	CASSRQGTYEQYF	TGTGCCAGCAGTAGACAGGGAACCTACGAGCAGTACTTC
NA	TRBJ2-3	many	TRBV7-3	CASSLSRGPDTQYF	TGTGCCAGCAGCTTAAGTAGAGGGCCAGATACGCAGTATTTT
NA	TRBJ2-1	few	TRBV7-2	CASSLAGAASYEQFF	TGTGCCAGCAGCTTAGCGGGGGCCGCCTCCTACGAGCAGTTCTTC
NA	TRBJ2-1	medium-sized	TRBV10-2	CASGPIYNEQFF	TGCGCCAGCGGACCCATTTACAATGAGCAGTTCTTC
NA	TRBJ1-4	many	TRBV6-1	CASTRGSEEKLFF	TGTGCCAGTACCAGGGGATCAGAGGAAAAACTGTTTTTT
NA	TRBJ2-5	NA	TRBV7-2	CTSRPGGGSCGQCF	TGTACCAGCAGACCTGGCGGGGGCTCCTGCGGGCAGTGCTTC
NA	TRBJ2-3	NA	TRBV6-1	CASSEAFTDTQYF	TGTGCCAGCAGCGAAGCCTTTACCGATACGCAGTATTTT
NA	TRBJ2-6	medium-sized	TRBV12-3/TRBV12-4	CASSLYGSGANVLTF	TGTGCCAGCAGTTTATATGGCTCTGGGGCCAACGTCCTGACTTTC
TRBD1	TRBJ1-6	medium-sized	TRBV27	CAIQEPRPGTAFRWHSPLHF	TGTGCCATCCAGGAGCCGCGACCCGGGACAGCATTCCGGTGGCATTCACCCCTCCACTTT
NA	TRBJ2-1	many	TRBV4-1	CASSPEVAGLAYNEQFF	TGCGCCAGCAGCCCAGAGGTGGCGGGACTCGCCTACAATGAGCAGTTCTTC
TRBD1	TRBJ2-1	NA	TRBV7-8	CASRVQGQAKNDEQFF	TGTGCCAGCAGGGTACAAGGACAGGCGAAAAACGATGAGCAGTTCTTC
NA	TRBJ1-2	many	TRBV6-5	CASSYRGGDYGYTF	TGTGCCAGCAGTTACAGGGGAGGGGACTATGGCTACACCTTC
NA	TRBJ2-5	few	TRBV4-2	CASSQSLETQYF	TGTGCCAGCAGCCAAAGCCTAGAGACCCAGTACTTC
TRBD2	TRBJ2-7	many	TRBV6-1	CASSDRRREGHEQYF	TGTGCCAGCAGTGATCGAAGGCGGGAGGGCCACGAGCAGTACTTC
TRBD1	TRBJ1-2	medium-sized	TRBV7-2	CASSLTGIHGYTF	TGTGCCAGCAGCCTGACAGGGATTCATGGCTACACCTTC
NA	TRBJ1-1	NA	TRBV12-3/TRBV12-4	CASSPGQQNTEAFF	TGTGCCAGCAGTCCGGGACAACAGAACACTGAAGCTTTCTTT
NA	TRBJ2-5	medium-sized	TRBV27	CASSYVYQETQYF	TGTGCCAGCAGTTACGTCTATCAAGAGACACAGTACTTC
TRBD2	TRBJ2-7	many	TRBV6-1	CASRPLGEGSYEQYF	TGTGCCAGCAGGCCCCTGGGGGAGGGTTCCTACGAGCAGTACTTC
TRBD2	TRBJ2-7	many	TRBV5-6	CASSLPYRDSGRNEQYF	TGTGCCAGCAGCTTGCCATATCGTGATAGCGGGAGAAACGAGCAGTACTTC
TRBD2	TRBJ2-1	large	TRBV27	CASSFKREGNEQFF	TGTGCCAGCAGTTTTAAGCGGGAGGGTAATGAGCAGTTCTTC
NA	TRBJ2-5	large	TRBV6-5	CASGNGAQETQYF	TGTGCCAGCGGGAATGGGGCTCAAGAGACCCAGTACTTC
NA	TRBJ1-6	medium-sized	TRBV27	CASSQQRGGGVSSPLHF	TGTGCCAGCAGTCAACAACGTGGCGGGGGAGTATCTTCACCCCTCCACTTT
NA	TRBJ2-1	many	TRBV6-5	CASTPDGAYEQFF	TGTGCCAGCACTCCCGATGGGGCCTACGAGCAGTTCTTC
TRBD2	TRBJ2-1	medium-sized	TRBV10-1	CASSEASGRSEQFF	TGCGCCAGCAGTGAGGCTAGCGGGAGAAGTGAGCAGTTCTTC
TRBD2	TRBJ2-1	NA	TRBV15	CATSRATSGSNEQFF	TGTGCCACCAGCAGAGCGACTAGCGGGAGCAATGAGCAGTTCTTC
TRBD2	TRBJ2-5	many	TRBV25-1	CASSIRTSGQETQYF	TGTGCCAGCAGTATCCGGACTAGTGGGCAAGAGACCCAGTACTTC
NA	TRBJ2-7	NA	TRBV7-8	CGSSVEGSPYEQYF	TGTGGCAGCAGCGTAGAGGGCTCGCCCTACGAGCAGTACTTC
NA	TRBJ2-1	large	TRBV6-5	CASRIPGGIGKDEQFF	TGTGCCAGCAGGATACCAGGAGGAATCGGTAAGGATGAGCAGTTCTTC
TRBD1	TRBJ2-2	medium-sized	TRBV6-1	CASSEVGQGTGELFF	TGTGCCAGCAGTGAAGTCGGACAGGGCACCGGGGAGCTGTTTTTT
NA	TRBJ2-3	many	TRBV6-2/TRBV6-3	CASSYSSTDTQYF	TGTGCCAGCAGTTACTCTAGCACAGATACGCAGTATTTT
NA	TRBJ2-5	medium-sized	TRBV7-2	CASSFKETQYF	TGTGCCAGCAGCTTCAAAGAGACCCAGTACTTC
NA	TRBJ2-1	medium-sized	TRBV28	CASRVGGQVGHEQFF	TGTGCCAGCAGGGTGGGAGGACAGGTTGGACATGAGCAGTTCTTC
NA	TRBJ1-1	NA	TRBV7-8	CASSLGKGEAFF	TGTGCCAGCAGCCTAGGGAAGGGGGAAGCTTTCTTT
NA	TRBJ2-1	once	TRBV12-3/TRBV12-4	CGSSLGTGHNEQFF	TGTGGCAGCAGTTTAGGCACAGGCCACAATGAGCAGTTCTTC